The 32 T cell receptor beta chains below were found in one sample sequenced in a study of T-cell memory formation after mild COVID-19. TCRdb itself ran the 5' RACE reads through MiXCR, one entry per CDR3 protein. The repertoire holds 250,000 to 300,000 distinct CDR3 sequences, with about 16% as singletons. Source material: PBMCs or a T cell subset sorted from them (not recorded which). The origin of the receptors is a man aged 18 to 30 who had mild COVID-19 (a few samples of this study predate the infection). Cell type and time point are not known.

This clonotype has more than one count but fewer than ten. The chain is built from TRBV2 and TRBJ1-2; D is ambiguous. The V end lost 4 bases, the J end lost 2 bases, and 14 bases lay between the germline ends. This CDR3 region has 15 residues. From germline, CDR1 is SNHLY and CDR2 FYNNEI. The chain's CDR3 is CASSVQPQNNYGYTF. The CDR3 DNA follows: TGTGCCAGCAGTGTTCAGCCCCAAAACAACTATGGCTACACCTTC.

This clonotype came up a few times. The V gene is TRBV6-2 or TRBV6-3, the J gene TRBJ2-7, with D tentatively TRBD1 or TRBD2 (6 bases each). The germline gives CDR1 MNHEY, CDR2 SVGEGT. The V and J ends lost 0 bases and 4 bases respectively, with 16 bases between them. CDR3 length: 16 amino acids. The CDR3 nucleotides read TGTGCCAGCAGTTACTCGCGCGGGACACCGTGGTACGAGCAGTACGTC. It is translated as CASSYSRGTPWYEQYV.

The chain carries TRBV28 and TRBJ2-5, with 7 bases matching TRBD2. Germline CDR1 reads MDHEN; CDR2 reads SYDVKM. CDR3 length: 11 residues. The junction had 0 bases not matched to a gene; V was cut back by 8 bases and J by 3 bases. CDR3 residues: CASGGEETQYF. CDR3 nucleotide sequence: TGTGCCAGCGGGGGGGAAGAGACCCAGTACTTC.

This clonotype was recorded a few times. This sequence joins TRBV7-6 and TRBJ2-7, with D possibly being TRBD2 (6 bases). CDR1 SGHVS and CDR2 FNYEAQ come from the germline V gene. Deletions cut 0 bases from V and 9 bases from J, with 18 bases between. The CDR3 totals 15 residues. The CDR3 DNA reads TGTGCCAGCAGCTTAGCCCCACTCGGCAGGGAGGCGCAGTACTTC. This sequence encodes CASSLAPLGREAQYF.

This clonotype has a handful of counts. The rearrangement joins TRBV5-1 to TRBJ2-2; possibly TRBD2 for D (5 bases). CDR1 and CDR2 from the germline V gene are SGHRS and YFSETQ. CDR3 length: 15 amino acids. Deletions cut 0 bases from V and 6 bases from J, with 12 bases between. The CDR3 sequence: CASSLVPKGAGELFF. The CDR3 region has the DNA TGCGCCAGCAGCTTGGTTCCCAAGGGAGCCGGGGAGCTGTTTTTT. Together with reference TRBV5-1 and TRBJ2-2, the CDR3 gives the full variable domain: KAGVTQTPRYLIKTRGQQVTLSCSPISGHRSVSWYQQTPGQGLQFLFEYFSETQRNKGNFPGRFSGRQFSNSRSEMNVSTLELGDSALYLCASSLVPKGAGELFFGEGSRLTVL.

The J gene is TRBJ2-1, the V gene TRBV29-1, with 9 bases that match TRBD2. The germline gives CDR1 SQVTM, CDR2 ANQGSEA. This CDR3 is 16 amino acids long. Germline trimming cut 6 bases from V and 4 bases from J; bases unmatched to any gene: 13. The CDR3 sequence is CSVGGSASGEYNEQFF. CDR3 nucleotide sequence: TGCAGCGTGGGCGGGAGCGCTAGCGGGGAGTACAATGAGCAGTTCTTC.

The chain is built from TRBV20-1 and TRBJ2-1; D gene uncertain. Trimming cost V 6 bases and J 3 bases, with 21 bases left between them. This CDR3 comprises 16 residues. Looked up from germline, CDR1 is DFQATT and CDR2 is SNEGSKA (reference sequence). Here the CDR3 reads CSATAIAVGFYNEQFF. Here the CDR3 DNA reads TGCAGTGCCACCGCCATCGCAGTGGGTTTCTACAATGAGCAGTTCTTC.

A few counts support this clonotype. The chain is built from TRBV5-1 and TRBJ2-3; 7 positions agree with TRBD1. The CDR3 length is 14 residues. CDR1 is SGHRS and CDR2 is YFSETQ in the germline V gene. Trimming cost V 0 bases and J 12 bases; bases outside gene matches: 10. The CDR3 loop reads CASSLGQGEDPQYF. The CDR3 DNA is TGCGCCAGCAGCTTGGGACAGGGCGAGGACCCCCAGTATTTT.

The J gene is TRBJ1-2, the V gene TRBV7-9; no firm D call. CDR1 and CDR2 (germline): SEHNR, FQNEAQ (reference sequence). Trimming cost V 5 bases and J 4 bases, with 8 bases left between them. The CDR3 is 12 residues long. CDR3 nucleotides: TGTGCCAGCAGCCAAGAGGCCTATGGCTACACCTTC. It yields the protein CASSQEAYGYTF.

This clonotype was observed a handful of times. This rearrangement joins TRBV24-1 to TRBJ2-7, with D unclear. Trimming took 1 base from V and 2 from J, leaving 11 bases between them. Germline V lookup: CDR1 KGHDR, CDR2 SFDVKD. This CDR3 is built from 15 residues. In nucleotides, the CDR3 is TGTGCCACCAGTGATTTATCCAGTTCCGCCTACGAGCAGTACTTC. This codes for CATSDLSSSAYEQYF.

This clonotype was detected a few times. V gene TRBV6-2 or TRBV6-3 combines with J gene TRBJ1-5; D perhaps matches TRBD1 (6 bases). This CDR3 is built from 16 residues. Deletions cut 4 bases from V and 2 bases from J, with 15 bases between. Looked up from germline, CDR1 is MNHEY and CDR2 is SVGEGT. CDR3 in amino acids: CASSSFRGGGNQPQHF. The CDR3, as DNA: TGTGCCAGCAGTTCCTTTCGGGGGGGCGGCAATCAGCCCCAGCATTTT.

The CDR3 here is CASSRGPLLKQFF. Here the CDR3 DNA reads TGTGCCAGCAGCCGAGGGCCACTATTAAAGCAGTTCTTC. The chain employs TRBV7-9 and TRBJ2-1, with D perhaps matching TRBD2 (5 bases). Trimming took off 5 bases at V and 11 bases at J, with 16 bases between the two ends. The germline gives CDR1 SEHNR, CDR2 FQNEAQ (reference sequence). CDR3 length: 13 amino acids. The entire variable domain, with the rest obtained from reference TRBV7-9 and TRBJ2-1, is as follows: DTGVSQNPRHKITKRGQNVTFRCDPISEHNRLYWYRQTLGQGPEFLTYFQNEAQLEKSRLLSDRFSAERPKGSFSTLEIQRTEQGDSAMYLCASSRGPLLKQFFGPGTRLTVL.

This clonotype was picked up many times. The CDR3 nucleotides are TGTGCCAGCAGTGAGACAGGGGCCTACTCCTACGAGCAGTACTTC. This encodes CASSETGAYSYEQYF. The chain has TRBV6-5 and TRBJ2-7; 8 bases are a match to TRBD1. V trimming: 5 bases; J trimming: 0 bases; junction bases outside the gene matches: 6. CDR1 MNHEY and CDR2 SVGAGI come from the germline V gene. There are 15 residues in the CDR3.

This chain links TRBV12-5 with TRBJ2-1; D might be TRBD1 or TRBD2, each matching 5 bases. Looked up from germline, CDR1 is LGHNT and CDR2 is FRNRAP. V was pared by 1 base and J by 4 bases, with 11 bases between. CDR3 size: 15 residues. CDR3 protein: CASGLGLGDYNEQFF. CDR3 nucleotides: TGTGCTAGTGGTTTGGGTCTGGGGGATTACAATGAGCAGTTCTTC.

This clonotype has just a few counts. The rearrangement links TRBV7-9 to TRBJ2-5, with a tentative D call TRBD1 (7 bases). Between the trimmed V and J ends, which lost 3 bases and 5 bases, there was a span of 13 bases. The germline V gene has CDR1 SEHNR and CDR2 FQNEAQ (reference sequence). The CDR3 extends over 14 amino acids. The CDR3 here is CASSLEGARETQYF. CDR3 sequence (DNA): TGTGCCAGCAGCTTGGAGGGGGCACGGGAGACCCAGTACTTC.

The chain has TRBV20-1 and TRBJ2-1; D may correspond to TRBD1 or TRBD2 (6 bases each). Looked up from germline, CDR1 is DFQATT and CDR2 is SNEGSKA (reference sequence). This CDR3 spans 13 amino acids. V was cut by 0 bases and J by 15 bases, with 18 bases left in between. CDR3 loop: CSAREGGTPFRFF. DNA for the CDR3: TGCAGTGCTAGAGAAGGGGGGACTCCTTTTCGGTTCTTC.

This clonotype was picked up many times. This rearrangement joins TRBV12-3 or TRBV12-4 to TRBJ2-3; D uncertain. Between the trimmed V and J ends, which lost 6 bases and 0 bases, there was a span of 13 bases. The CDR3 runs to 15 residues. The CDR3 sequence: CASSHEISSTDTQYF. In DNA, the CDR3 is TGTGCCAGCAGCCATGAAATCTCGAGCACAGATACGCAGTATTTT.

This chain links TRBV12-3 or TRBV12-4 with TRBJ2-3; TRBD2 agrees at 9 bases. The CDR3 is made up of 17 amino acids. With 4 bases clipped from V and 4 bases from J, the junction kept 12 bases outside the gene matches. In nucleotides, the CDR3 is TGTGCCAGCAGTTCCCGCGGGAGGGGGTTCCCTCCAGATACGCAGTATTTT. Protein: CASSSRGRGFPPDTQYF.

This clonotype was detected many times. The chain is built from TRBV7-3 and TRBJ2-1, with 12 bases identical to TRBD2. J gave up 6 bases and V 5 bases, and 5 bases lay outside the gene matches. CDR3 length equals 15 residues. From germline, CDR1 is SGHTA and CDR2 FQGTGA. CDR3 DNA: TGTGCCAGCAGCCTCCTAGCGGGGGGGGGCAATGAGCAGTTCTTC. Its translation: CASSLLAGGGNEQFF.

This clonotype was observed a handful of times. The chain couples TRBV4-1 to TRBJ2-7; 8 nucleotides match TRBD2. Trimming took 1 base from V and 4 from J; bases not matched to a gene: 3. CDR1 MGHRA and CDR2 YSYEKL come from the germline V gene. This CDR3 has 14 residues. The CDR3 region has the DNA TGCGCCAGCAGCCAAGGGGGCGGGGGGTACGAGCAGTACTTC. Protein product: CASSQGGGGYEQYF.

This sequence joins TRBV7-2 and TRBJ2-5; a possible D gene is TRBD1 (6 bases). Trimming cost V 0 bases and J 2 bases, with 13 bases left between them. The CDR3 has 16 amino acids. Germline loops: CDR1 SGHTA, CDR2 FQGNSA. CDR3 DNA: TGTGCCAGCAGCTTAGCCCGGACAGCCTCTCAAGAGACCCAGTACTTC. This sequence encodes CASSLARTASQETQYF.

This chain links TRBV18 with TRBJ1-4; D possibly corresponds to TRBD1 (5 bases). The ends were cut back, 3 bases at V and 5 bases at J, with 16 bases in the middle. Germline V CDR1 and CDR2: KGHSH, LQKENI. There are 16 residues in the CDR3. DNA for the CDR3: TGTGCCAGCTCACCTAAGGCCGGGGCCTTAAATGAAAAACTGTTTTTT. Protein sequence: CASSPKAGALNEKLFF.

This clonotype was detected a few times. The rearrangement uses TRBV4-2 and TRBJ2-5; D perhaps matches TRBD2 (6 bases). The CDR3 spans 15 residues. CDR1 and CDR2 (germline): LGHNA, YNFKEQ. Trimming cost V 2 bases and J 2 bases, with 12 bases left between them. CDR3 loop: CASSQRGLRQETQYF. The CDR3 region has the DNA TGTGCCAGCAGCCAACGGGGACTGCGTCAAGAGACCCAGTACTTC.

This chain connects TRBV7-6 to TRBJ2-2; D is unresolved. Deletions cut 2 bases from V and 4 bases from J, with 5 bases between. CDR3 length equals 13 residues. CDR1 is SGHVS, CDR2 FNYEAQ, per germline. CDR3 nucleotides: TGTGCCAGCAGCTTAAGCGTCACCGGGGAGCTGTTTTTT. This translates into CASSLSVTGELFF.

This clonotype occurred a few times. The chain uses TRBV5-1 and TRBJ1-1; D may be TRBD1 (6 bases). V lost 4 bases, J lost 3 bases, and 19 bases lay in between. The CDR3 length is 16 residues. Germline CDR1 and CDR2: SGHRS and YFSETQ. CDR3 in amino acids: CASSKRTAGEYTEAFF. CDR3 nucleotide sequence: TGCGCCAGCAGCAAAAGAACGGCAGGGGAGTACACTGAAGCTTTCTTT.

The chain combines TRBV7-3 with TRBJ1-5; 7 bases match TRBD1. Germline trimming cut 5 bases from V and 5 bases from J; bases unmatched to any gene: 3. The germline CDR1 and CDR2 sequences are SGHTA and FQGTGA. The CDR3 covers 13 residues. The CDR3 here is CASSIQGDQPQHF. CDR3 nucleotide sequence: TGTGCCAGCAGCATTCAGGGGGATCAGCCCCAGCATTTT.

In its sample, this clonotype was seen a few times. V gene TRBV7-6 combines with J gene TRBJ2-6, with D hard to call. Germline CDR1 is SGHVS and CDR2 is FNYEAQ. The V and J ends lost 1 base and 0 bases respectively, with 7 bases between them. The CDR3 length is 16 residues. The CDR3 is CASSLEVSSGANVLTF. The CDR3 nucleotides read TGTGCCAGCAGCTTAGAGGTCAGCTCTGGGGCCAACGTCCTGACTTTC.

The rearrangement links TRBV7-2 to TRBJ2-5; 10 bases match TRBD2. The germline V gene has CDR1 SGHTA and CDR2 FQGNSA. This CDR3 comprises 16 residues. Trimming took 1 base from V and 4 from J; bases not matched to a gene: 6. The CDR3 DNA is TGTGCCAGCAGCTTAGAGAGACTAGCGGGTGGAGAGACCCAGTACTTC. Translation: CASSLERLAGGETQYF.

This clonotype was counted ten times or more. This chain links TRBV5-1 with TRBJ2-6, with D possibly being TRBD1 (6 bases). This CDR3 has 18 amino acids. From germline, CDR1 is SGHRS and CDR2 YFSETQ. The V and J ends lost 4 bases and 4 bases respectively, with 21 bases between them. The CDR3 loop reads CASSTSLTGALGANVLTF. The CDR3 nucleotides read TGCGCCAGCAGCACCTCCTTGACAGGTGCGTTAGGGGCCAACGTCCTGACTTTC. Full variable domain (outside the CDR3, taken from reference TRBV5-1 and TRBJ2-6): KAGVTQTPRYLIKTRGQQVTLSCSPISGHRSVSWYQQTPGQGLQFLFEYFSETQRNKGNFPGRFSGRQFSNSRSEMNVSTLELGDSALYLCASSTSLTGALGANVLTFGAGSRLTVL.

Only a few counts were recorded for this clonotype. The chain combines TRBV10-2 with TRBJ2-7; 11 bases match TRBD2. The V gene's germline CDR1 is WSHSY and CDR2 SAAADI. J was trimmed by 4 bases and V by 6 bases; bases with no gene match: 11. The CDR3 is 16 residues long. The CDR3 loop is CASSPTPGLAEYEQYF. As DNA, the CDR3 is TGCGCCAGCAGCCCCACCCCGGGACTAGCGGAGTACGAGCAGTACTTC.

The sample holds a few counts of this clonotype. The V gene is TRBV30, the J gene TRBJ1-2; D may be TRBD1 (6 bases). V dropped 0 bases and J dropped 5 bases, with 10 bases sitting between them. Germline CDR1 and CDR2: GTSNPN and SVGIG (reference sequence). This CDR3 is built from 13 residues. This CDR3 reads CAWSVQGIYGYTF. The CDR3 nucleotides are TGTGCCTGGAGTGTACAGGGAATATATGGCTACACCTTC.

This clonotype showed up many times. The chain uses TRBV24-1 and TRBJ2-5; weak D call: TRBD1 (6 bases). Germline lookup yields CDR1 KGHDR and CDR2 SFDVKD. Trimming stripped 4 bases from V and 3 bases from J, with 14 bases between. This CDR3 is built from 15 residues. CDR3 coding DNA: TGTGCCACCAGTGACGCTTCACAGGGTAAAGAGACCCAGTACTTC. This gives the protein CATSDASQGKETQYF.